This T cell receptor (beta chain) appears in the sequencing data of a study of CD8 T cells in ankylosing spondylitis. The study's findings and limits: Roughly 8 highly homologous variants formed a TCR beta motif that appeared characteristic of ankylosing spondylitis blood.

As to this clonotype: Antigen unknown.

MiXCR, run by TCRdb on the 5' RACE reads, gives a single entry per CDR3 protein. The repertoire includes a few hundred thousand distinct CDR3 sequences, around 20% of them detected once, and around 17% sits in the top ten. This CDR3 contains 12 residues. Trimming cost V 3 bases and J 2 bases, with 7 bases left between them. In germline, CDR1 is DFQATT, CDR2 SNEGSKA (reference sequence). The sequenced sample was blood, either unsorted or a sorted T cell fraction (not recorded which). The TCR sequence derives from a male donor with ankylosing spondylitis. The rearrangement joins TRBV20-1 to TRBJ2-5; no reliable D call. The CDR3 spells CSASGMQETQYF. CDR3 DNA sequence: TGCAGTGCTAGTGGTATGCAAGAGACCCAGTACTTC.